This entry features one TCR beta chain sequence. The junction shows a germline mismatch at one end, possibly a read error. This sample stems from a study of cytomegalovirus exposure and HLA in healthy donors. The PCR employed 60 Vbeta primers together with 13 Jbeta primers. The method was immunoSEQ multiplex PCR; TCRdb's version includes in-frame clones alone and lacks a portion of them. The sample consists of over 150,000 clones, about four fifths of them appearing once. The CDR3 extends over 11 amino acids. Germline CDR1 and CDR2: SNHLY and FYNNEI. Sequencing was performed on PBMCs. J is TRBJ1-1 and V is TRBV2; a weak D match, TRBD1 (6 bases). The TCR was taken from a boy under 10 years old in good health and CMV-seronegative. The CDR3 protein is CASRVRGTAFF. CDR3 nucleotides: TGTGCGAGCAGGGTAAGGGGGACAGCTTTCTTT.